These 28 T cell receptor beta chains share one sample of origin, sequenced in a study of CD8+ T cells in alopecia areata. cDNA prepared by RNA extraction and subsequent reverse transcription served as the template for sequencing. The table came from immunoSEQ multiplex PCR; TCRdb's copy has only in-frame clones and leaves some out. The sample consists of approximately 200,000 clones, approximately 56% of them appearing once. Treatment denoted: oral pan-JAK inhibitor, 5-10 mg twice daily. The starting material was CD4+ T cells sorted from blood, obtained at week 4, from a patient treated with tofacitinib. The source is a human donor with alopecia areata.

The J gene is TRBJ2-7, the V gene TRBV15; D perhaps matches TRBD1 (5 bases). This CDR3 comprises 18 residues. Germline CDR1 is LNHNV and CDR2 is YYDKDF (reference sequence). The V and J ends lost 3 bases and 2 bases respectively, with 23 bases between them. The chain's CDR3 is CATSSSRVLFGATYEQYF. The CDR3 coding sequence is TGTGCCACCAGCAGTAGCAGGGTACTATTTGGGGCTACCTACGAGCAGTACTTC.

V is TRBV29-1 and J is TRBJ1-1, with 7 bases fitting TRBD1. Germline V CDR1 and CDR2: SQVTM, ANQGSEA. The junction had 9 bases not matched to a gene; V was cut back by 6 bases and J by 2 bases. The CDR3 spans 14 residues. CDR3 in DNA: TGCAGCGTCCGAACTCGACAGGGAAACACTGAAGCTTTCTTT. It specifies CSVRTRQGNTEAFF. Based on the CDR3 plus reference TRBV29-1 and TRBJ1-1, the full variable domain is SAVISQKPSRDICQRGTSLTIQCQVDSQVTMMFWYRQQPGQSLTLIATANQGSEATYESGFVIDKFPISRPNLTFSTLTVSNMSPEDSSIYLCSVRTRQGNTEAFFGQGTRLTVV.

This sequence joins TRBV4-3 and TRBJ1-6; D not resolved. CDR1 and CDR2 (germline): LGHNA, YSLEER. V dropped 3 bases and J dropped 6 bases, with 12 bases sitting between them. This CDR3 contains 15 residues. As DNA, the CDR3 is TGCGCCAGCAGCCACGAGACACAACCTAATTCACCCCTCCACTTT. Its translation: CASSHETQPNSPLHF.

This clone was detected only a few times. The CDR3 bases are TGTGCCAGCAGCGGGGCTAGCGGGGGGGCCCGCGAGCAGTACTTC. Translated: CASSGASGGAREQYF. The J gene is TRBJ2-7, the V gene TRBV5-5; 12 bases are shared with TRBD2. Trimming took 4 bases from V and 6 from J; bases not matched to a gene: 8. The CDR3 sequence is 15 residues long. The germline V gene has CDR1 SGHKS and CDR2 YYEKEE (reference sequence).

The chain joins TRBV18 to TRBJ1-1, with TRBD1 as a possible D gene (5 bases). Germline-derived CDR1 and CDR2 are KGHSH and LQKENI. V lost 3 bases, J lost 10 bases, and 9 bases lay in between. The CDR3 is 11 residues long. CDR3 nucleotides: TGTGCCAGCTCACCCGGGACCCGAGCTTTCTTT. Its translation: CASSPGTRAFF.

V and J are TRBV30 and TRBJ1-2, with D unresolved. The CDR3 loop spans 12 amino acids. From germline, CDR1 is GTSNPN and CDR2 SVGIG (reference sequence). Trimming cost V 0 bases and J 7 bases, with 9 bases left between them. The DNA of the CDR3 is TGTGCCTGGAGTGTACGATTCGGTGGCTACACCTTC. It encodes CAWSVRFGGYTF.

This clone occurred a few times. The genes are TRBV28 and TRBJ1-6, with TRBD1 as a possible D gene (6 bases). The CDR3 spans 14 residues. The germline gives CDR1 MDHEN, CDR2 SYDVKM. V lost 5 bases to trimming and J lost 4 bases, with 9 bases between them. The CDR3 nucleotides read TGTGCCAGCAGTAAACAGGGTTATAATTCACCCCTCCACTTT. Its protein is CASSKQGYNSPLHF.

This clone occurred a few times. V usage is TRBV6-1 and J usage is TRBJ1-1; possible D gene TRBD1, 5 bases. This CDR3 has 12 residues. Germline assignment: CDR1 MNHNS and CDR2 SASEGT. Deletions cut 11 bases from V and 10 bases from J, with 20 bases between. CDR3 loop: CASGREEYRAFF. The CDR3 nucleotides are TGTGCCTCCGGCAGGGAGGAGTATCGAGCTTTCTTT.

On this clone: The sample holds other DNA sequences that translate to the same CDR3. The J gene is TRBJ2-3, the V gene TRBV30; perhaps TRBD2 as D (6 bases). The CDR3 has 13 amino acids. Germline values: CDR1 GTSNPN, CDR2 SVGIG (reference sequence). The ends were cut back, 0 bases at V and 4 bases at J, with 8 bases in the middle. In nucleotides, the CDR3 is TGTGCCTGGAGTGTGCGCGGGGCAGATACGCAGTATTTT. This gives the protein CAWSVRGADTQYF.

A few counts support this clone. This chain joins TRBV29-1 and TRBJ2-5, with 9 bases identical to TRBD2. This CDR3 contains 15 residues. Germline CDR1 reads SQVTM; CDR2 reads ANQGSEA. Trimming cost V 4 bases and J 1 base; bases outside gene matches: 7. CDR3 residues: CSVAATSGSQETQYF. The CDR3 nucleotides are TGCAGCGTTGCCGCGACTAGCGGATCCCAAGAGACCCAGTACTTC.

V gene TRBV7-9 combines with J gene TRBJ2-7; 11 positions agree with TRBD2. The CDR3 length is 13 residues. In germline, CDR1 is SEHNR, CDR2 FQNEAQ (reference sequence). V trimming: 3 bases; J trimming: 6 bases; junction bases outside the gene matches: 1. The CDR3 region is CASSFTSGGEQYF. The CDR3 coding sequence is TGTGCCAGCAGCTTTACTAGCGGGGGCGAGCAGTACTTC.

The CDR3 region is CSVLKDDYGYTF. The DNA of the CDR3 is TGCAGCGTTCTCAAGGATGACTATGGCTACACCTTC. V is TRBV29-1 and J is TRBJ1-2; no definite D call. The V end lost 5 bases, the J end lost 3 bases, and 10 bases lay between the germline ends. The CDR3 is 12 amino acids. CDR1 SQVTM and CDR2 ANQGSEA come from the germline V gene.

This clone was seen a handful of times. This chain joins TRBV11-1 and TRBJ2-1; 7 nucleotides line up with TRBD1. After removal of 3 bases from V and 10 bases from J, the junction contained 6 bases not matched to a gene. The CDR3 covers 13 residues. In germline, CDR1 is SGHAT, CDR2 FQDESV (reference sequence). CDR3 sequence (DNA): TGTGCCAGCAGCTTTGACAGGGTGGGCGAGCAGTTCTTC. The encoded protein is CASSFDRVGEQFF.

V usage is TRBV6-1 and J usage is TRBJ2-7; perhaps TRBD1 as D (6 bases). V was clipped by 5 bases and J by 2 bases, with 10 bases between them. The CDR3 has 13 amino acids. Germline CDR1 reads MNHNS; CDR2 reads SASEGT. The CDR3 DNA is TGTGCCAGCAGTCGGCAGGGGACCTACGAGCAGTACTTC. Protein product: CASSRQGTYEQYF.

This clone was detected only a few times. The chain recombines TRBV19 with TRBJ2-4, with 7 bases matching TRBD1. The V gene's germline CDR1 is LNHDA and CDR2 SQIVND (reference sequence). V gave up 5 bases and J gave up 1 base; unmatched junction bases: 8. There are 16 residues in the CDR3. CDR3 loop: CASSVDRAGAKNIQYF. The CDR3 DNA sequence: TGTGCCAGTAGTGTTGACAGGGCTGGGGCCAAAAACATTCAGTACTTC.

In DNA form, the CDR3 reads TGCAGCGTTGAATGTCCTAGCGGGGCTAAAGAGACCCAGTACTTC. Its translation is CSVECPSGAKETQYF. The J gene is TRBJ2-5, the V gene TRBV29-1, with 9 positions matching TRBD2. V lost 2 bases to trimming and J lost 3 bases; unmatched junction nucleotides: 7. CDR3 size: 15 residues. Germline V lookup: CDR1 SQVTM, CDR2 ANQGSEA.

This clone was seen a handful of times. The rearrangement joins TRBV11-2 to TRBJ2-2; D is undetermined. The CDR3 length is 16 residues. Deletions cut 5 bases from V and 2 bases from J, with 15 bases between. Germline lookup yields CDR1 SGHAT and CDR2 FQNNGV. This chain's CDR3 is CASSHNSAQNTGELFF. CDR3 coding DNA: TGTGCCAGCAGCCATAATTCGGCCCAAAACACCGGGGAGCTGTTTTTT.

The table lists this clone with a few counts. This chain links TRBV28 with TRBJ2-3; D ambiguous. The CDR3 consists of 13 residues. CDR1 MDHEN and CDR2 SYDVKM come from the germline V gene. The germline V and J ends were trimmed by 3 bases and 4 bases, with 8 bases remaining between them. The CDR3 bases are TGTGCCAGCAGTTTGCGAGGTTCAGATACGCAGTATTTT. The encoded protein is CASSLRGSDTQYF.

DNA for the CDR3: TGTGCCGGCGGGACGCAGTATTTT. Its protein product is CAGGTQYF. The V call is TRBV2, the J call TRBJ2-3, with D perhaps matching TRBD2 (5 bases). The CDR3 sequence is 8 residues long. In germline, CDR1 is SNHLY, CDR2 FYNNEI. Between the trimmed V and J ends, which lost 11 bases and 9 bases, there was a span of 6 bases.

CDR3 coding DNA: TGTGCCAGCAGCCCGGGACAGGGCAGTAATGAGCAGTTCTTC. Encoded protein: CASSPGQGSNEQFF. This chain connects TRBV11-3 to TRBJ2-1, with 9 nucleotides matching TRBD1. Germline values: CDR1 SGHNT, CDR2 YENEEA. This CDR3 has 14 amino acids. Germline trimming cut 5 bases from V and 7 bases from J; bases unmatched to any gene: 6.

Only a few counts were recorded for this clone. The V call is TRBV11-1, the J call TRBJ1-6, with D possibly TRBD1 on 6 matching bases. The CDR3 runs to 15 residues. Per the germline V gene, CDR1 is SGHAT and CDR2 is FQDESV (reference sequence). Trimming took off 2 bases at V and 7 bases at J, with 12 bases between the two ends. CDR3 amino acids: CASSLRGTGNSPLHF. CDR3 sequence (DNA): TGTGCCAGCAGCTTAAGAGGAACAGGGAATTCACCCCTCCACTTT. Combining the CDR3 with reference TRBV11-1 and TRBJ1-6 gives the whole variable domain EAEVAQSPRYKITEKSQAVAFWCDPISGHATLYWYRQILGQGPELLVQFQDESVVDDSQLPKDRFSAERLKGVDSTLKIQPAELGDSAMYLCASSLRGTGNSPLHFGNGTRLTVT.

The rearrangement uses TRBV2 and TRBJ2-5, with D possibly being TRBD2 (6 bases). CDR1 SNHLY and CDR2 FYNNEI come from the germline V gene. Trimming took 2 bases from V and 9 from J, leaving 22 bases between them. The CDR3 sequence is 16 residues long. CDR3 amino acids: CASSESQGAGIEAQYF. The DNA of the CDR3 is TGTGCCAGCAGTGAAAGCCAAGGAGCGGGTATCGAGGCCCAGTACTTC.

The chain joins TRBV2 to TRBJ2-5; 7 bases are a match to TRBD1. The J call is doubtful: the DNA matches TRBJ2-7 better. CDR1 and CDR2 (germline): SNHLY, FYNNEI. CDR3 length: 13 residues. The CDR3 here is CASSRQGAYEQYF. DNA of the CDR3: TGTGCCAGCTCCCGACAGGGTGCCTACGAGCAGTACTTC.

The chain uses TRBV30 and TRBJ2-1; 7 positions agree with TRBD1. The CDR3 consists of 13 residues. Germline CDR1 GTSNPN, CDR2 SVGIG (reference sequence). J gave up 8 bases and V 2 bases, and 6 bases lay outside the gene matches. The CDR3 loop reads CAWSLRGRDEQFF. The CDR3, as DNA: TGTGCCTGGAGTTTGAGGGGGCGCGATGAGCAGTTCTTC.

This clone came up a few times. The chain uses TRBV21-1 and TRBJ1-2; the table's D call, TRBD1, was not checked against the DNA. TRBV21-1 is a pseudogene segment. The CDR3 has 19 residues. Written as DNA, the CDR3 is TGTGCCAGCAGCAAAGTGACAAGGGACAGGGGGACCGGCGGTGATGGCTACACCTTC. This gives the protein CASSKVTRDRGTGGDGYTF.

This rearrangement joins TRBV7-9 to TRBJ1-2; D is uncertain. This CDR3 is 11 amino acids long. CDR1 SEHNR and CDR2 FQNEAQ come from the germline V gene (reference sequence). Deletions cut 5 bases from V and 8 bases from J, with 9 bases between. Written as DNA, the CDR3 is TGTGCCAGCAGCCCCGCAGGAGGCTACACCTTC. As protein: CASSPAGGYTF.

Comment on this clone: This sample includes further DNA sequences coding for the same CDR3. CDR3 region: CSVEGRMNTEAFF. CDR3 DNA sequence: TGCAGCGTTGAGGGTCGAATGAACACTGAAGCTTTCTTT. The V and J genes are TRBV29-1 and TRBJ1-1; D is unclear. V gave up 3 bases and J gave up 0 bases, with 8 bases separating them. From germline, CDR1 is SQVTM and CDR2 ANQGSEA. The CDR3 is 13 amino acids.

A note on this clone: Other DNA sequences within the sample encode an identical CDR3. This chain connects TRBV29-1 to TRBJ2-6; D is unclear. Germline CDR1 SQVTM, CDR2 ANQGSEA. V dropped 3 bases and J dropped 0 bases, with 3 bases sitting between them. The CDR3 has 13 amino acids. The CDR3 coding sequence is TGCAGCGTTGACAGCTCTGGGGCCAACGTCCTGACTTTC. This translates into CSVDSSGANVLTF. Filled out from reference TRBV29-1 and TRBJ2-6, the complete variable domain reads SAVISQKPSRDICQRGTSLTIQCQVDSQVTMMFWYRQQPGQSLTLIATANQGSEATYESGFVIDKFPISRPNLTFSTLTVSNMSPEDSSIYLCSVDSSGANVLTFGAGSRLTVL.